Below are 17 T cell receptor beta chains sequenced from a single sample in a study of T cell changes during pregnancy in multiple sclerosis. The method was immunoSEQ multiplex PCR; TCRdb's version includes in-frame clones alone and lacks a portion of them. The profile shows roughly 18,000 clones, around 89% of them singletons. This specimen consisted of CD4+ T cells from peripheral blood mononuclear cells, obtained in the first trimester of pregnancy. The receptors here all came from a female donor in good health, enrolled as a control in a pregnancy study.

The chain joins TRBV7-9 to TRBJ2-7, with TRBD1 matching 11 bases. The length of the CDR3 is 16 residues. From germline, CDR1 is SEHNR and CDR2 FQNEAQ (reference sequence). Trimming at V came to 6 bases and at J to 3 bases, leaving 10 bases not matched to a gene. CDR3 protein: CASSFRTGGKNYEQYF. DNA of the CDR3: TGTGCCAGCAGTTTCCGGACAGGGGGCAAAAACTACGAGCAGTACTTC.

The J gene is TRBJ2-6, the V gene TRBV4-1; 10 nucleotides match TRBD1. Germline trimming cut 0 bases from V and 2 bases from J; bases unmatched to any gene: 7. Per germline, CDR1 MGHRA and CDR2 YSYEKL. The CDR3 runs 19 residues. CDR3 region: CASSQDEPGTGAGANVLTF. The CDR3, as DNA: TGCGCCAGCAGCCAAGATGAGCCCGGGACAGGGGCTGGGGCCAACGTCCTGACTTTC.

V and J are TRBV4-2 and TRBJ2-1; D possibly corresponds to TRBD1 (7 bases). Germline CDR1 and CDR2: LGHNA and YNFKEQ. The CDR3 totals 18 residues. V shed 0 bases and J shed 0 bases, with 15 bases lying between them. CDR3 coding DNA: TGTGCCAGCAGCCAAGACGGAGGGGGCCCCGCCTCCTACAATGAGCAGTTCTTC. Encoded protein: CASSQDGGGPASYNEQFF.

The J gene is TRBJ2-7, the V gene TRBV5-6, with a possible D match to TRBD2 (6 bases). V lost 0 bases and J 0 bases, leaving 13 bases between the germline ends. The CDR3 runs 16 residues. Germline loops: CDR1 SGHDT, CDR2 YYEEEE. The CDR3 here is CASSLAGGGISYEQYF. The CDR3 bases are TGTGCCAGCAGCTTGGCCGGCGGAGGGATCTCCTACGAGCAGTACTTC.

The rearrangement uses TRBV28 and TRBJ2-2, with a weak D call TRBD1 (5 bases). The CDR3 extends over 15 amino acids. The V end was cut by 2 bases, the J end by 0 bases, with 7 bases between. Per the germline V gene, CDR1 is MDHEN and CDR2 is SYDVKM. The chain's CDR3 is CASSLTGPNTGELFF. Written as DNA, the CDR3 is TGTGCCAGCAGTTTAACAGGTCCGAACACCGGGGAGCTGTTTTTT.

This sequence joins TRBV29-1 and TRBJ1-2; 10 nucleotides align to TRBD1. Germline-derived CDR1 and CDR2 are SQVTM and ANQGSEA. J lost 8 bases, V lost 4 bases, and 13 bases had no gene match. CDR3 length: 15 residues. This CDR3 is CSVGSGTGVGEGYTF. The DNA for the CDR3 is TGCAGCGTTGGGAGTGGGACAGGGGTCGGGGAAGGCTACACCTTC.

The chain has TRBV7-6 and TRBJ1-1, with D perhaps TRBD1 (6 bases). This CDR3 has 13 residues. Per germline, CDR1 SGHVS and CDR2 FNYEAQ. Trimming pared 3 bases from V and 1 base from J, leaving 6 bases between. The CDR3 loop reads CASSLGANTEAFF. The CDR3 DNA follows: TGTGCCAGCAGCTTGGGGGCGAACACTGAAGCTTTCTTT.

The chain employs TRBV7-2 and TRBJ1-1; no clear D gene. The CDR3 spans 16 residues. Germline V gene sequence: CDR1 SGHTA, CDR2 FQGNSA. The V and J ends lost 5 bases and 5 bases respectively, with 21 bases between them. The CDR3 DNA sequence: TGTGCCAGCAGCACTCGGGGTAGGGTTGCGGCTACTGAAGCTTTCTTT. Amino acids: CASSTRGRVAATEAFF.

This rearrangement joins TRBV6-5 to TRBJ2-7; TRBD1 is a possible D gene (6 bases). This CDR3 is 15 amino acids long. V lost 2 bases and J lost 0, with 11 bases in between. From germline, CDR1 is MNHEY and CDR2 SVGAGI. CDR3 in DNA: TGTGCCAGCAGTTACGGCACAGGGATCTCCTACGAGCAGTACTTC. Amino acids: CASSYGTGISYEQYF.

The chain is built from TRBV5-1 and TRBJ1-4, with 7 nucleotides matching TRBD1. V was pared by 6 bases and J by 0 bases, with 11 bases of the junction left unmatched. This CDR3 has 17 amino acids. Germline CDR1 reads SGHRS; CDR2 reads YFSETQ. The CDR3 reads CASNRQGLTATNEKLFF. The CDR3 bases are TGCGCCAGCAACCGACAGGGACTTACGGCAACTAATGAAAAACTGTTTTTT. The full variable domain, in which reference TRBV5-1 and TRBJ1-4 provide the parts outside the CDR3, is KAGVTQTPRYLIKTRGQQVTLSCSPISGHRSVSWYQQTPGQGLQFLFEYFSETQRNKGNFPGRFSGRQFSNSRSEMNVSTLELGDSALYLCASNRQGLTATNEKLFFGSGTQLSVL.

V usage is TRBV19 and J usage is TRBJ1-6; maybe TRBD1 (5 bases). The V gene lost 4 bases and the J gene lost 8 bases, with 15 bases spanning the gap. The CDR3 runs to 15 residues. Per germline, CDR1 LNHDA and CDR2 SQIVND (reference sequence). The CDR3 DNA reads TGTGCCAGTAGTAGGGCAGGGCTAGGGGATTCACCCCTCCACTTT. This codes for CASSRAGLGDSPLHF.

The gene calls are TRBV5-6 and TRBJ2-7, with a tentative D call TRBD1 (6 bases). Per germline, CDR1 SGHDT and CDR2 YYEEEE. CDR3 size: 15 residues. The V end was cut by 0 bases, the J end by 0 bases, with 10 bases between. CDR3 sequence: CASSLGQVFSYEQYF. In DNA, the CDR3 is TGTGCCAGCAGCTTGGGACAGGTCTTCTCCTACGAGCAGTACTTC.

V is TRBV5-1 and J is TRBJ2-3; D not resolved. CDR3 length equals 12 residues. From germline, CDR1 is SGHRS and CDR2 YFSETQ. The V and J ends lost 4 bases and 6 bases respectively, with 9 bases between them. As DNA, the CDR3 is TGCGCCAGCAGCCGCGGTGGGGATACGCAGTATTTT. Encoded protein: CASSRGGDTQYF. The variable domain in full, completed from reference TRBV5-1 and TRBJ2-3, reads KAGVTQTPRYLIKTRGQQVTLSCSPISGHRSVSWYQQTPGQGLQFLFEYFSETQRNKGNFPGRFSGRQFSNSRSEMNVSTLELGDSALYLCASSRGGDTQYFGPGTRLTVL.

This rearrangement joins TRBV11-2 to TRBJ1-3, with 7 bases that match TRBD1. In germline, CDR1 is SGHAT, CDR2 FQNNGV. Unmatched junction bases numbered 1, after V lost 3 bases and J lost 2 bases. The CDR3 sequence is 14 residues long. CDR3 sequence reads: CASSFTGAGNTIYF. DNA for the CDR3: TGTGCCAGCAGCTTTACAGGGGCTGGAAACACCATATATTTT.

The CDR3 reads CAWSAIGYSNQPQHF. The CDR3 bases are TGTGCCTGGAGTGCCATCGGTTATAGCAATCAGCCCCAGCATTTT. This chain connects TRBV30 to TRBJ1-5, with D uncertain. V was pared by 1 base and J by 0 bases, with 10 bases between. This CDR3 region has 15 residues. The germline CDR1 and CDR2 sequences are GTSNPN and SVGIG (reference sequence).

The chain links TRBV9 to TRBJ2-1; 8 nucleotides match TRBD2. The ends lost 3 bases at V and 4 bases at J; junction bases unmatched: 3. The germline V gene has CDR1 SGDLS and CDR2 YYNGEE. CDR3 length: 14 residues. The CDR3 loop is CASSGSGRYNEQFF. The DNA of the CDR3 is TGTGCCAGCAGCGGGAGCGGGAGATACAATGAGCAGTTCTTC.

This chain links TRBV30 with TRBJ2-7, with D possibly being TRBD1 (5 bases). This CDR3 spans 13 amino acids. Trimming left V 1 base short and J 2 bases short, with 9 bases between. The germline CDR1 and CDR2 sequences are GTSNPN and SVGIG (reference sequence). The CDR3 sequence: CAWSDQGPYEQYF. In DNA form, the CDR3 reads TGTGCCTGGAGTGATCAGGGCCCCTACGAGCAGTACTTC.